What follows are 12 T cell receptor beta chains derived from one specimen sequenced in a study of neurological immune-mediated disorders. Using its own MiXCR run on the 5' RACE reads, TCRdb lists one record per CDR3 protein. The sample yields roughly 62,000 distinct CDR3 sequences, around 3.8% seen once. The sequenced material came from PBMCs. The origin of the receptors is a woman between 50 and 59 years old with multiple sclerosis.

This clonotype has at least ten counts. The V gene is TRBV20-1, the J gene TRBJ2-3; the match to TRBD1 covers 9 bases. The germline gives CDR1 DFQATT, CDR2 SNEGSKA (reference sequence). The J segment lost 2 bases and the V segment lost 6 bases, leaving 6 bases of the junction unmatched. The CDR3 covers 14 residues. DNA of the CDR3: TGCAGTGCACCGGGACAGGGTTTCACAGATACGCAGTATTTT. This sequence encodes CSAPGQGFTDTQYF.

This clonotype was seen repeatedly, ten times or more. The chain recombines TRBV6-2 or TRBV6-3 with TRBJ2-1, with 10 bases that match TRBD2. The CDR3 runs 17 residues. The V gene end was trimmed by 6 bases and the J gene end by 5 bases; junction bases not matched to a gene: 13. CDR1 MNHEY and CDR2 SVGEGT come from the germline V gene. The DNA for the CDR3 is TGTGCCAGCAGAATAGGGGTTGGTAGCGGGAGGAACAATGAGCAGTTCTTC. Amino acids: CASRIGVGSGRNNEQFF.

This clonotype was seen ten or more times. This chain uses TRBV6-2 or TRBV6-3 with TRBJ2-3; 8 bases fit TRBD2. Germline V gene lookup returns CDR1 MNHEY and CDR2 SVGEGT. The length of the CDR3 is 15 residues. Losses at the gene ends were 5 bases for V and 4 bases for J; bases not matched to a gene: 8. The CDR3 reads CASSRGGLGSDTQYF. The CDR3 coding sequence is TGTGCCAGCAGTCGGGGGGGACTAGGATCAGATACGCAGTATTTT.

This clonotype was found many times. The CDR3 nucleotides are TGTGCCAGCAGCCTCGCCGGACTGATACAAGAGACCCAGTACTTC. Encoded protein: CASSLAGLIQETQYF. The gene calls are TRBV7-9 and TRBJ2-5, with D perhaps matching TRBD2 (5 bases). This CDR3 is built from 15 residues. The V end was cut by 5 bases, the J end by 2 bases, with 15 bases between. CDR1 SEHNR and CDR2 FQNEAQ come from the germline V gene (reference sequence).

This clonotype was counted many times. This may stem from a read error, because a much larger clone lies one nucleotide away. V gene TRBV5-1 combines with J gene TRBJ2-5; the D is unclear. Germline values: CDR1 SGHRS, CDR2 YFSETQ. The CDR3 length is 11 residues. This CDR3 is CASRLGETQYF. For the CDR3, the DNA is TGCGCCAGCAGATTGGGAGAGACCCAGTACTTC.

This clonotype was counted many times. The chain has TRBV11-3 and TRBJ1-1; TRBD1 is a possible D gene (5 bases). Germline V gene sequence: CDR1 SGHNT, CDR2 YENEEA. The V and J ends lost 0 bases and 4 bases respectively, with 15 bases between them. CDR3 size: 16 residues. The CDR3: CASSLDLGPSVTEAFF. The CDR3 DNA sequence: TGTGCCAGCAGCTTAGATTTGGGGCCCTCGGTCACTGAAGCTTTCTTT.

This clonotype came up many times. This chain links TRBV7-2 with TRBJ2-1, with 8 bases that match TRBD2. CDR3 size: 15 residues. V dropped 3 bases and J dropped 0; count of bases not matched to a gene: 1. The germline V gene encodes CDR1 SGHTA and CDR2 FQGNSA. The CDR3 spells CASSFSGASYNEQFF. In nucleotides, the CDR3 is TGTGCCAGCAGCTTTAGCGGGGCCTCCTACAATGAGCAGTTCTTC.

The table lists this clonotype with a few counts. This rearrangement joins TRBV20-1 to TRBJ1-1, with a tentative D call TRBD1 (5 bases). CDR1 is DFQATT, CDR2 SNEGSKA, per germline (reference sequence). The CDR3 spans 10 residues. Trimming cost V 1 base and J 8 bases, with 5 bases left between them. CDR3 sequence: CSARGTEAFF. DNA for the CDR3: TGCAGTGCTAGAGGGACAGAAGCTTTCTTT.

This clonotype has a count of ten or more. The chain combines TRBV20-1 with TRBJ2-7; D uncertain. Per the germline V gene, CDR1 is DFQATT and CDR2 is SNEGSKA (reference sequence). V was shortened by 3 bases and J by 1 base, with 13 bases between the two germline ends. The length of the CDR3 is 14 residues. CDR3 nucleotide sequence: TGCAGTGCTAGCCGCGAGGACCGATCCTACGAGCAGTACTTC. Translation gives CSASREDRSYEQYF.

This clonotype occurred many times. The chain carries TRBV20-1 and TRBJ1-2, with no clear D. Deletions cut 1 base from V and 9 bases from J, with 9 bases between. In germline, CDR1 is DFQATT, CDR2 SNEGSKA (reference sequence). The CDR3 is made up of 11 amino acids. CDR3 sequence: CSARGPLRYTF. The DNA for the CDR3 is TGCAGTGCTAGAGGCCCGTTACGCTACACCTTC.

This clonotype was counted ten times or more. The chain has TRBV7-3 and TRBJ2-6, with D uncertain. The CDR3 covers 14 residues. Germline V gene sequence: CDR1 SGHTA, CDR2 FQGTGA. V was shortened by 3 bases and J by 0 bases, with 3 bases between the two germline ends. CDR3 sequence (DNA): TGTGCCAGCAGCTTCTACTCTGGGGCCAACGTCCTGACTTTC. It yields the protein CASSFYSGANVLTF.

This clonotype was seen a handful of times. The V gene is TRBV7-3, the J gene TRBJ2-5, with TRBD2 as a possible D gene (5 bases). V lost 3 bases and J 4 bases, leaving 18 bases between the germline ends. Germline CDR1 and CDR2: SGHTA and FQGTGA. The CDR3 totals 16 residues. This chain's CDR3 is CASSLGREPEAETQYF. As DNA, the CDR3 is TGTGCCAGCAGCTTGGGCCGGGAACCTGAAGCAGAGACCCAGTACTTC. Complete variable domain (other parts from reference TRBV7-3 and TRBJ2-5): GAGVSQTPSNKVTEKGKYVELRCDPISGHTALYWYRQSLGQGPEFLIYFQGTGAADDSGLPNDRFFAVRPEGSVSTLKIQRTERGDSAVYLCASSLGREPEAETQYFGPGTRLLVL.